The rows below give T cell receptor beta chains drawn from one sample of a study of T cell responses to AZD1222 COVID-19 vaccine. Using immunoSEQ multiplex PCR, the repertoire was profiled, and TCRdb retains in-frame clones only, with some absent. The table shows around 120,000 clones, with 85% to 95% occurring only once. Source: peripheral blood, taken 28 days after the second AZD1222 dose. The receptors here all came from an adult who received the AZD1222 COVID-19 vaccine. Each CDR3 is given with its conserved first and last residue. A D gene is named only where the DNA matches it firmly. Size is stated for part of the rows, as once, few or many counts, or as a class when the clone is expanded.

TRBJ2-7 TRBV19 NA 15 NA CASSILGDYAYEQYF TGTGCCAGTAGTATATTGGGCGATTACGCCTACGAGCAGTACTTC
TRBJ2-2 TRBV3-1/TRBV3-2 NA 16 TRBD2 CASSRPGTSGSGELFF TGTGCCAGCAGCCGTCCCGGGACTAGCGGGAGTGGGGAGCTGTTTTTT
TRBJ2-7 TRBV20-1 NA 15 TRBD1 CSASSTHRGLYEQYF TGCAGTGCTAGTTCTACCCACAGGGGTCTTTACGAGCAGTACTTC
TRBJ1-1 TRBV10-3 NA 14 NA CAISEKGEDTEAFF TGTGCCATCAGTGAGAAGGGAGAAGATACTGAAGCTTTCTTT
TRBJ1-1 TRBV16 NA 12 NA CASSRGATEAFF TGTGCCAGCAGCCGGGGGGCCACTGAAGCTTTCTTT
TRBJ2-7 TRBV30 NA 13 TRBD2 CAWSRGDLYEQYF TGTGCCTGGAGTCGGGGGGATCTATACGAGCAGTACTTC
TRBJ1-2 TRBV6-5 NA 13 NA CASSYHSAYGYTF TGTGCCAGCAGTTATCACAGCGCATATGGCTACACCTTC
TRBJ1-5 TRBV7-2 NA 15 NA CASSSRPNLLSPQHF TGTGCCAGCAGCTCAAGACCTAACCTACTCTCGCCCCAGCATTTT
TRBJ2-3 TRBV2 NA 15 NA CASSEFFSTDDTQYF TGTGCCAGCAGTGAGTTTTTTTCGACAGACGATACGCAGTATTTT
TRBJ1-5 TRBV27 NA 13 NA CASRQGTNQPQHF TGTGCCAGCCGCCAGGGGACCAATCAGCCCCAGCATTTT
TRBJ2-7 TRBV5-1 NA 13 TRBD1 CASHSDRDYEQYF TGCGCCAGCCACTCGGACAGGGATTACGAGCAGTACTTC
TRBJ1-4 TRBV2 NA 15 NA CASGGIRGANEKLFF TGTGCCAGCGGGGGCATACGGGGGGCTAATGAAAAACTGTTTTTT
TRBJ2-7 TRBV5-5 NA 15 TRBD2 CASSLLAGRSYEQYF TGTGCCAGCAGCTTACTAGCGGGGAGATCCTACGAGCAGTACTTC
TRBJ1-5 TRBV6-2/TRBV6-3 NA 12 NA CASSEGDQPQHF TGTGCCAGCAGTGAGGGGGATCAGCCCCAGCATTTT
TRBJ1-6 TRBV7-2 NA 14 TRBD1 CASSLVQGGSPLHF TGTGCCAGCAGCTTAGTACAGGGGGGTTCACCCCTCCACTTT
TRBJ1-2 TRBV6-2/TRBV6-3 NA 17 NA CASSYGRQVSKGYGYTF TGTGCCAGCAGTTACGGGCGACAGGTCTCGAAGGGGTATGGCTACACCTTC
TRBJ1-5 TRBV28 NA 15 NA CASIMGGGAEQPQHF TGTGCCAGCATTATGGGGGGGGGCGCAGAGCAGCCCCAGCATTTT
TRBJ2-7 TRBV7-2 NA 14 NA CASSLTGLSYEQYF TGTGCCAGCAGCTTGACGGGTTTATCCTACGAGCAGTACTTC
TRBJ2-5 TRBV6-5 NA 13 NA CASSRTDEETQYF TGTGCCAGCAGCCGGACAGACGAAGAGACCCAGTACTTC
TRBJ2-1 TRBV3-1/TRBV3-2 NA 15 NA CASSQAMGYADEQFF TGTGCCAGCAGCCAAGCGATGGGGTACGCCGATGAGCAGTTCTTC
TRBJ1-1 TRBV3-1/TRBV3-2 NA 16 NA CASSQNPLRRHTEAFF TGTGCCAGCAGCCAAAACCCTCTTAGGCGGCACACTGAAGCTTTCTTT
TRBJ2-4 TRBV7-9 NA 13 TRBD2 CASSLAGETSSYF TGTGCCAGCAGCTTAGCGGGGGAGACTAGCTCGTACTTC
TRBJ2-2 TRBV12-5 NA 11 NA CASGLVFELFF TGTGCTAGTGGTTTGGTCTTCGAGCTGTTTTTT
TRBJ2-1 TRBV11-2 NA 19 TRBD2 CASSASVGLAGGTYNEQFF TGTGCCAGCAGCGCAAGCGTGGGGTTGGCGGGAGGCACCTACAATGAGCAGTTCTTC
TRBJ1-4 TRBV6-5 NA 14 NA CASRSGGANEKLFF TGTGCCAGCAGGTCCGGGGGGGCTAATGAAAAACTGTTTTTT
TRBJ1-5 TRBV18 NA 13 NA CASAEGRDQPQHF TGTGCCAGCGCGGAGGGCAGGGATCAGCCCCAGCATTTT
TRBJ1-5 TRBV2 NA 13 NA CASSFRSNQPQHF TGTGCCAGCAGCTTCAGGTCTAATCAGCCCCAGCATTTT
TRBJ1-3 TRBV12-3/TRBV12-4 NA 13 NA CASSPMNRNTIYF TGTGCCAGCAGTCCCATGAACCGAAACACCATATATTTT
TRBJ2-7 TRBV6-5 NA 15 TRBD1 CASRKGQGTSYEQYF TGTGCCAGCCGAAAAGGACAGGGGACCTCGTACGAGCAGTACTTC
TRBJ2-1 TRBV29-1 NA 12 NA CSALVALNEQFF TGCAGCGCTCTCGTTGCCCTTAATGAGCAGTTCTTC
TRBJ2-3 TRBV18 once 15 TRBD2 CASSPGGGAVDTQYF TGTGCCAGCTCACCAGGCGGGGGGGCCGTGGATACGCAGTATTTT
TRBJ2-7 TRBV7-8 NA 11 NA CASSLAVEQYF TGTGCCAGCAGCTTAGCAGTCGAGCAGTACTTC
TRBJ1-5 TRBV7-2 NA 13 NA CASSLRGNQPQHF TGTGCCAGCAGCTTAAGGGGCAATCAGCCCCAGCATTTT
TRBJ1-6 TRBV5-1 NA 17 TRBD1 CASSLGTGPTYNSPLHF TGCGCCAGCAGCTTGGGGACAGGACCCACCTATAATTCACCCCTCCACTTT
TRBJ1-1 TRBV6-5 NA 14 NA CASSYRGGNTEAFF TGTGCCAGCAGTTACAGGGGAGGGAACACTGAAGCTTTCTTT
TRBJ1-1 TRBV20-1 NA 12 TRBD1 CSASPGGSEAFF TGCAGTGCTAGTCCAGGGGGGTCTGAAGCTTTCTTT
TRBJ1-2 TRBV6-5 NA 13 NA CASIGRTLLGYTF TGTGCCAGCATCGGCCGCACCTTACTTGGCTACACCTTC
TRBJ2-7 TRBV9 NA 17 TRBD2 CASSPRIRTSESYEQYF TGTGCCAGCAGCCCCCGAATCCGTACTAGCGAATCCTACGAGCAGTACTTC
TRBJ1-1 TRBV5-8 NA 15 TRBD1 CASSLWTGLNTEAFF TGTGCCAGCAGCTTGTGGACAGGGTTGAACACTGAAGCTTTCTTT
TRBJ2-1 TRBV3-1/TRBV3-2 NA 17 TRBD2 CASSQGQGLAGENEQFF TGTGCCAGCAGCCAAGGACAGGGACTAGCGGGAGAAAATGAGCAGTTCTTC
TRBJ2-2 TRBV9 once 15 TRBD2 CASSTSGGAHGELFF TGTGCCAGCAGCACCAGCGGGGGGGCCCACGGGGAGCTGTTTTTT
TRBJ1-1 TRBV4-3 NA 15 NA CASSQDPGAGTEAFF TGCGCCAGCAGCCAAGATCCAGGGGCCGGCACTGAAGCTTTCTTT
TRBJ1-2 TRBV29-1 NA 13 TRBD1 CSVAGGGDYGYTF TGCAGCGTTGCTGGAGGGGGCGATTATGGCTACACCTTC
TRBJ2-2 TRBV18 NA 14 NA CASSLLDSGGELFF TGTGCCAGCTCACTTTTGGACAGCGGCGGGGAGCTGTTTTTT
TRBJ1-1 TRBV9 NA 12 NA CASSAQNTEAFF TGTGCCAGCAGCGCACAGAACACTGAAGCTTTCTTT
TRBJ2-5 TRBV4-2 NA 14 TRBD2 CASSQDGGGETQYF TGTGCCAGCAGCCAAGATGGCGGGGGGGAGACCCAGTACTTC
TRBJ1-6 TRBV6-2/TRBV6-3 NA 16 TRBD1 CASSSGQSSYNSPLHF TGTGCCAGCAGTTCGGGACAGAGCTCCTATAATTCACCCCTCCACTTT
TRBJ1-1 TRBV10-1 NA 15 NA CASSESVGKNTEAFF TGCGCCAGCAGTGAGTCAGTTGGGAAGAACACTGAAGCTTTCTTT
TRBJ2-7 TRBV7-9 NA 13 NA CASSLRAAYEQYF TGTGCCAGCAGCTTAAGGGCTGCCTACGAGCAGTACTTC
TRBJ2-1 TRBV5-6 NA 16 NA CASSLKYRLGRNEQFF TGTGCCAGCAGCTTGAAGTACAGGCTCGGCAGGAATGAGCAGTTCTTC
TRBJ1-3 TRBV27 NA 13 NA CAGPRRSGNTIYF TGTGCCGGACCGCGCAGGTCTGGAAACACCATATATTTT
TRBJ1-6 TRBV5-1 NA 15 TRBD1 CASSTGVGYNSPLHF TGCGCCAGCAGTACAGGGGTGGGATATAATTCACCCCTCCACTTT
TRBJ2-7 TRBV6-5 NA 13 TRBD1 CASTRTGSYEQYF TGTGCCAGCACCAGGACAGGGTCCTACGAGCAGTACTTC